The text below deals with one TCR beta chain. This sample was included in a study of blood T cell repertoires in COVID-19. Study summary: Some COVID-19 samples were acute and others convalescent; all came from the United States, Italy and Spain.

CDR3 length equals 14 residues. V dropped 6 bases and J dropped 4; count of bases not matched to a gene: 3. Germline assignment: CDR1 LNHDA and CDR2 SQIVND (reference sequence). The table came from immunoSEQ multiplex PCR; TCRdb's copy has only in-frame clones and leaves some out. This sample has about 180,000 clones, with around 80% found just once. Sequencing input: peripheral blood. The chain carries TRBV19 and TRBJ1-5, with TRBD1 identical over 10 bases. This clonotype was obtained from a woman older than 75 with COVID-19, enrolled during active disease. This chain's CDR3 is CASSGTGDNQPQHF. The CDR3 DNA sequence: TGTGCCAGTAGCGGGACAGGGGATAATCAGCCCCAGCATTTT.